One sample yielded the 3 T cell receptor beta chains listed below, sequenced in a study of blood T cells in healthy people across ages. Through a sample-barcoded 5' primer and a J-beta primer mix, a second PCR was run for about 6 to 11 cycles. TCRdb re-derived calls from the 5' RACE reads in MiXCR, one entry per CDR3 protein. In the table there are approximately 1.5 million distinct CDR3 sequences, 35% to 45% of which are singletons. The material sequenced was blood. These receptors were collected from a woman aged 18-29 years in good health.

This rearrangement joins TRBV10-1 to TRBJ2-7; D not certain. The CDR3 runs 13 residues. V was cut by 2 bases and J by 4 bases, with 9 bases left in between. Germline values: CDR1 WNHNN, CDR2 SYGVQD (reference sequence). CDR3 loop: CASSEGSLYEQYF. For the CDR3, the DNA is TGCGCCAGCAGTGAGGGCAGTCTGTACGAGCAGTACTTC.

The table lists this clonotype with a few counts. The chain uses TRBV5-1 and TRBJ1-2; D is unclear. Trimming pared 0 bases from V and 4 bases from J, leaving 10 bases between. The CDR3 runs 14 residues. Germline loops: CDR1 SGHRS, CDR2 YFSETQ. The CDR3 nucleotides are TGCGCCAGCAGCTTGGACGGCAGAACCTATGGCTACACCTTC. Protein sequence: CASSLDGRTYGYTF. The full variable domain, with the rest looked up from reference TRBV5-1 and TRBJ1-2, is KAGVTQTPRYLIKTRGQQVTLSCSPISGHRSVSWYQQTPGQGLQFLFEYFSETQRNKGNFPGRFSGRQFSNSRSEMNVSTLELGDSALYLCASSLDGRTYGYTFGSGTRLTVV.

This clonotype turned up a few times. The chain couples TRBV6-6 to TRBJ2-1, with 11 nucleotides matching TRBD2. This CDR3 has 15 residues. Germline CDR1 MNHNY, CDR2 SVGAGI (reference sequence). With V trimmed by 8 bases and J by 6 bases, 9 bases remained unmatched. The CDR3 region is CASWVSSGRINEQFF. CDR3 in DNA: TGTGCCAGCTGGGTTTCTAGCGGGAGGATCAATGAGCAGTTCTTC.